A selection of T cell receptor beta chains follows, all from one sample in a study of OX40 agonist ivuxolimab in advanced cancers. The data were produced by immunoSEQ multiplex PCR, yet TCRdb's version contains in-frame clones alone and is incomplete. The data show 60,000 to 80,000 clones, approximately 82% seen once. Material: CD4+ or CD8+ T cells sorted from blood, obtained in a trial of the OX40 agonist ivuxolimab. Receptors were obtained from an adult with an advanced solid tumor such as melanoma, head and neck, liver or kidney cancer. The CDR3 runs from the conserved cysteine through the conserved F or W. The D gene is left open where the match is weak. Expanded clones get a size class; other rows say once, few or many, or leave the size out.

TGTGCCAGCAGTGAAAGCCGATACGAGCAGTACTTC CASSESRYEQYF TRBV2 NA NA TRBJ2-7
TGTGCCAGCAGCTCATACAGGGGGCGCGACACCGGGGAGCTGTTTTTT CASSSYRGRDTGELFF TRBV7-9 TRBD1 NA TRBJ2-2
TGTGCCTGGAGTGTGTTAACTAGCGGGAGTCCGGGCGAGCAGTACTTC CAWSVLTSGSPGEQYF TRBV30 TRBD2 NA TRBJ2-7
TGTGCCAGCAGCACACTTACCTTTAGCGGGAGGGTAGATACGCAGTATTTT CASSTLTFSGRVDTQYF TRBV27 TRBD2 NA TRBJ2-3
TGTGCCAGCAGGGAGGGGACAGCACAAGAGACCCAGTACTTC CASREGTAQETQYF TRBV7-2 NA NA TRBJ2-5
TGTGCCAGTAAAACCCATTCCACAGATACGCAGTATTTT CASKTHSTDTQYF TRBV19 NA NA TRBJ2-3
TGTGCCAGCAGCCCCGGAGTAGACGGGGCTGAAGCTTTCTTT CASSPGVDGAEAFF TRBV7-2 NA NA TRBJ1-1
TGCGCCAGCAGCCAACGGGGAGCTAACACCGGGGAGCTGTTTTTT CASSQRGANTGELFF TRBV4-3 NA NA TRBJ2-2
TGTGCCAGTAGTTGGGGCGTTTATAGCAATCAGCCCCAGCATTTT CASSWGVYSNQPQHF TRBV19 NA NA TRBJ1-5
TGTGCCAGCAGCTTAGATCCCACTGACCATGAGCAGTTCTTC CASSLDPTDHEQFF TRBV7-7 NA NA TRBJ2-1
TGTGCCAGCATCCGATGGGGGGGTATCACTGAAGCTTTCTTT CASIRWGGITEAFF TRBV5-6 NA NA TRBJ1-1
TGTGCCAGCAGCCGCTTGCAGACAGCGAACACTGAAGCTTTCTTT CASSRLQTANTEAFF TRBV5-5 NA NA TRBJ1-1
TGCGCCAGCAGCCAAGATGGCAGGAACACCGGGGAGCTGTTTTTT CASSQDGRNTGELFF TRBV4-3 NA few TRBJ2-2
TGTGCCAGCAGTGAAACTACTAGCGGATACAATGAGCAGTTCTTC CASSETTSGYNEQFF TRBV2 TRBD2 NA TRBJ2-1
TGTGCCTGGAGTGGGGGTCGAGTCAGGGCAGGTGAGCAGTACTTC CAWSGGRVRAGEQYF TRBV30 NA NA TRBJ2-7
TGTGCCAGCAGGAGGGGGGCGGGAGGCTCCTACAATGAGCAGTTCTTC CASRRGAGGSYNEQFF TRBV2 TRBD2 NA TRBJ2-1
TGCGCCAGCAGCCAAGGCCCTGAGGGCTCGGGAAAGTTCTTC CASSQGPEGSGKFF TRBV4-1 NA once TRBJ2-1
TGTGCCAGCAGCCCCTCGGGGGGGCAGGCTTTCTTT CASSPSGGQAFF TRBV7-9 NA once TRBJ1-1
TGTGCCAGTAGTATAATCGAACAGGGCCCGGAAAAACTGTTTTTT CASSIIEQGPEKLFF TRBV19 NA NA TRBJ1-4
TGCGCCAGCAGCGTGGGTCATTCGAGGACCGGGGAGCTGTTTTTT CASSVGHSRTGELFF TRBV5-1 NA NA TRBJ2-2
TGTGCCAGCAGCTCCCAGGAGATTTACGAGCAGTACTTC CASSSQEIYEQYF TRBV11-2 NA NA TRBJ2-7
TGCAGCGTTGGGGGGTCGCGGGAGAGCACAGATACGCAGTATTTT CSVGGSRESTDTQYF TRBV29-1 TRBD2 few TRBJ2-3
TGTGCCAGCAGTGAAGCGCCAGGGCCGACGGATACGCAGTATTTT CASSEAPGPTDTQYF TRBV6-1 NA NA TRBJ2-3
TGTGCCAGCAGCTTAGGGGGGACAGGGGAGTCCTACGAGCAGTACTTC CASSLGGTGESYEQYF TRBV7-2 TRBD1 once TRBJ2-7
TGTGCCAGCAGGGTACACGGGACTAGCGGGAGGAGGAGCTCCTACGAGCAGTACTTC CASRVHGTSGRRSSYEQYF TRBV28 TRBD2 NA TRBJ2-7
TGTGCCAGCAGTAAGGGGTTAGAGCCCCAGCATTTT CASSKGLEPQHF TRBV28 NA NA TRBJ1-5
TGTGCCAGCAGGGTGGGGGGCGGCTCCTACGAGCAGTACTTC CASRVGGGSYEQYF TRBV28 NA NA TRBJ2-7
TGTGCCAGCAGTAACACAAGACAGTACACCGGGGAGCTGTTTTTT CASSNTRQYTGELFF TRBV6-1 NA NA TRBJ2-2
TGTGCCAGCAGTGAACTTGGGAGGTTCGGGGAGCTGTTTTTT CASSELGRFGELFF TRBV25-1 NA NA TRBJ2-2
TGTGCCAGCAGCTTGGGGGGCGGGACAAACAATGAGCAGTTCTTC CASSLGGGTNNEQFF TRBV11-3 NA NA TRBJ2-1
TGTGCCAGCAGCCTAAACTCCGGGACAGGGCTTGGCTACACCTTC CASSLNSGTGLGYTF TRBV14 TRBD1 NA TRBJ1-2
TGTGCCAGCAGCGATTACCGGGACAGGGGGATCGATGAGCAGTTCTTC CASSDYRDRGIDEQFF TRBV7-9 TRBD1 NA TRBJ2-1
TGTGCCAGCAGTGCGACGGAAAGACGGAATGAAAAACTGTTTTTT CASSATERRNEKLFF TRBV2 NA few TRBJ1-4
TGTGCCAGCAGGAGGGGATTTACTAACTATGGCTACACCTTC CASRRGFTNYGYTF TRBV6-5 NA NA TRBJ1-2
TGTGCCAGTAGTACGCAGGGGATTAATGAAAAACTGTTTTTT CASSTQGINEKLFF TRBV19 NA NA TRBJ1-4
TGCAGCGTTGTAAGGGACAGGATCACCGGGGAGCTGTTTTTT CSVVRDRITGELFF TRBV29-1 TRBD1 NA TRBJ2-2
TGTGCCAGCAGCCAGGGGAGGGGTGCAGATACGCAGTATTTT CASSQGRGADTQYF TRBV14 TRBD2 once TRBJ2-3
TGTGCCAGCAGCTTTAAGTTAGCGGAACAAGAGACCCAGTACTTC CASSFKLAEQETQYF TRBV11-2 NA NA TRBJ2-5
TGTGCCAGCTCACCTAGTGCTAGCGGGAGAGGGACCCAGTACTTC CASSPSASGRGTQYF TRBV18 TRBD2 NA TRBJ2-5
TGTGCCAGCAGTTCGGGACTGAGGGAAGAGACCCAGTACTTC CASSSGLREETQYF TRBV28 NA few TRBJ2-5
TGCGCCAGCAGCCAAGAGCAGAGGCGACTAGCGGCCACAGATACGCAGTATTTT CASSQEQRRLAATDTQYF TRBV4-1 TRBD2 NA TRBJ2-3
TGTGCCAGCAGTTTAGGCGGGAGGCAGTACTTC CASSLGGRQYF TRBV27 TRBD2 NA TRBJ2-7
TGTGCCAGCAGCAGGGACAGGGGAGATACGCAGTATTTT CASSRDRGDTQYF TRBV9 TRBD1 NA TRBJ2-3
TGTGCCTGGATGGGTGCCTACGAGCAGTACTTC CAWMGAYEQYF TRBV30 NA NA TRBJ2-7
TGTGCCAGCAGTGAAGCGTGGCAGGGCCTGACTGAAGCTTTCTTT CASSEAWQGLTEAFF TRBV2 NA NA TRBJ1-1